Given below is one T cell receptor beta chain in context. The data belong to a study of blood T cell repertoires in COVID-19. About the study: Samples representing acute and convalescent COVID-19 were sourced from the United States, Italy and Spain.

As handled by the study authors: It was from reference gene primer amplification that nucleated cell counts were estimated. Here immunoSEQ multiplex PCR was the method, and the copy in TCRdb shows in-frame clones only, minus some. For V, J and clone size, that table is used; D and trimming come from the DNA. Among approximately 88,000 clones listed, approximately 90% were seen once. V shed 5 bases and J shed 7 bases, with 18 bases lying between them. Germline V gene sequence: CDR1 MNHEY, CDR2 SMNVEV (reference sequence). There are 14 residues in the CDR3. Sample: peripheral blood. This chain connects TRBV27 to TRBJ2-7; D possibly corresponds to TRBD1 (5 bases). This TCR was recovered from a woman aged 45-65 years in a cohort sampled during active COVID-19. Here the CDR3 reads CASSKQAQHGEQYF. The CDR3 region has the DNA TGTGCCAGCAGTAAACAGGCTCAGCACGGGGAGCAGTACTTC.